This T cell receptor beta chain stems from a study of cytomegalovirus exposure and HLA in healthy donors. As concerns this clone: The antigen remains unidentified.

The table came from immunoSEQ multiplex PCR; TCRdb's copy has only in-frame clones and leaves some out. The sample has roughly 250,000 clones, around 87% seen once; the top ten hold around 1.2%. With 2 bases removed from V and 6 bases from J, the gap between germline ends came to 10 bases. Per the germline V gene, CDR1 is SEHNR and CDR2 is FQNEAQ (reference sequence). This CDR3 is 14 amino acids long. Study outcomes and limitations: The study put 150 to 200 TCR beta chains on its list as cytomegalovirus-associated.

This TCR derives from a woman under 40 in good health and CMV-seropositive. The rearrangement uses TRBV7-9 and TRBJ1-4; D may be TRBD1 (6 bases). Sequenced sample: PBMCs. This chain's CDR3 is CASSLPGVDEKLFF. The CDR3 DNA reads as TGTGCCAGCAGCTTACCAGGGGTCGATGAAAAACTGTTTTTT.